This T cell receptor (beta chain) was obtained from a study of human T cells and chemical hapten exposure (dated by TCRdb to 2020 to 2023). Turning to the overall study: For sensitization, 2% DPC in acetone was applied to a 2 cm by 2 cm area of upper inner arm skin. Weekly therapeutic DPC doses were additionally applied to the scalp of patients throughout the roughly 22-week study period. Patch testing was done on the upper back using Finn chambers containing 0.01% DPC, and results were scored after 6 days according to International Contact Dermatitis Research Group standards. Alopecia areata with under or over 50% scalp involvement, alopecia totalis and alopecia universalis were represented in the patient cohort, which was mostly female. Libraries were pooled for sequencing, and variation in per-sample TCR yields was attributed mainly to small differences in library volumes within the pool. In alopecia patients, the study followed how the peripheral blood TCR repertoire changed in vivo over primary and secondary sensitization to diphenylcyclopropenone (DPC), a hapten. Patient blood was sampled pre-sensitization (week 0) and at 2, 6 and about 24 weeks after DPC sensitization. Blood for TCR sequencing was provided by twenty-nine alopecia patients at one to four time points (pre-sensitization, 2, 6 and 24 weeks). Broader findings and caveats from the paper: Compared with pre-sensitization or healthy control sets, expanded TCRs formed significantly more large CDR3 similarity clusters, which is consistent with antigen-driven responses. DPC sensitization did not change how many TCRs were above 1 in 1000 frequency, and no evidence was found of alterations in global repertoire structure. A positive correlation was found between the number of PT1 expanded TCRs and patch test score, with significance reached at thresholds 8, 16 and 32 but not 4. After repeated subsampling, changes were observed in the strength of the expansion versus patch-test correlation and in the threshold at which the correlation became significant. Because all patients had alopecia, a presumed autoimmune disease, the immune response of the patients might differ from that of healthy individuals.

Receptor amplification or capture employed RACE. TCRdb lists the instrument as NextSeq 500. During library preparation, unique molecular identifiers were attached to individual cDNA molecules so that TCRs could be counted in a quantitative, reproducible way. For every blood RNA sample, sequencing covered both the TCR alpha and TCR beta chains. Per the source publication's procedure: Samples had a median of 95,638 TCRs, with a range from roughly 23,224 to 750,000. V, J and CDR3 annotation of the TCR reads was carried out using the Decombinator software suite. For the PS versus PT1 abundance plots, all samples were subsampled to the same number of TCRs (28,000). TCRs were defined as expanded if absent before sensitization and observed at least eight times at the 2-week time point. TCRdb reran the public reads through fastp at Q25 and MiXCR, keeping productive beta chains. One record per CDR3 amino acid sequence lists the most common genes and DNA. None of the V and J calls come from the authors' own analysis; TCRdb made them. Here the sample has 300,000 to 350,000 distinct CDR3 sequences; under 9% occur a single time. The ten biggest clones cover 8% to 9% of the sample.

This clonotype was seen repeatedly, ten times or more. The clone's antigen remains unknown. The sample holds no much larger clone one base away, and base qualities are not on file. The time point label, as the study defines it: patch test 1, 2 weeks after DPC sensitization. What the treatment or condition label conveys for this sample: therapeutic diphenylcyclopropenone sensitization with weekly scalp DPC. Blood at each patch-test visit was drawn before the patch test was applied. Patients were eligible if aged 18 to 70, diagnosed with alopecia and judged suitable for DPC therapy, and pregnant patients were excluded. Total RNA was extracted from unfractionated whole blood collected in Tempus Blood RNA tubes. This sequence was found in a woman aged 18-30 years with alopecia areata. Some clones in this sample may be carry-over from other donors' samples. The source was whole blood, collected in connection with sensitization to the hapten diphenylcyclopropenone (DPC).

The CDR3 corresponds to CASSQPGQGEQPQHF. The DNA sequence reads TGTGCCAGCAGCCAACCGGGACAGGGGGAACAGCCCCAGCATTTT. The sequence links TRBV6-6 to TRBJ1-5, and 11 bases in between align with TRBD1. The germline V gene encodes CDR1 MNHNY and CDR2 SVGAGI (reference sequence). Unmatched junction bases come to 8, with V trimmed by 6 bases and J by 7 bases. From cysteine to phenylalanine, the CDR3 is 15 amino acids long. Kept here is only the CDR3 DNA, which spans 45 bases and is read in frame from base 1.